The clone carrying this TCR beta chain has just a few counts. Its specificity is not known. This specimen belongs to a study of beta chain features in type 1 diabetes. General observations from the study: Across all four CD4+ subsets, people with type 1 diabetes showed modestly shorter TCRB CDR3s.

Donors underwent one heparinised blood draw, about 110 mL on average. Reverse transcription of all isolated RNA meant that expressed TCRB transcripts were sequenced. The repertoire was sequenced with immunoSEQ multiplex PCR; TCRdb's copy has only in-frame clones and lacks some. Of 95,000 to 150,000 clones listed, 15% to 20% were seen once; the top ten hold around 2.5%. The germline V gene encodes CDR1 LNHDA and CDR2 SQIVND (reference sequence). The V gene lost 1 base and the J gene lost 6 bases, with 9 bases spanning the gap. This CDR3 has 14 amino acids. The chain combines TRBV19 with TRBJ2-2; D gene ambiguous. Sequencing was performed on central memory CD4+ T cells from blood. The sequence was collected from a man under 40 with type 1 diabetes. The CDR3 here is CASSIVGSSGELFF. CDR3 DNA: TGTGCCAGTAGTATAGTCGGCAGTTCCGGGGAGCTGTTTTTT. Full variable domain (rest looked up from reference TRBV19 and TRBJ2-2): DGGITQSPKYLFRKEGQNVTLSCEQNLNHDAMYWYRQDPGQGLRLIYYSQIVNDFQKGDIAEGYSVSREKKESFPLTVTSAQKNPTAFYLCASSIVGSSGELFFGEGSRLTVL.